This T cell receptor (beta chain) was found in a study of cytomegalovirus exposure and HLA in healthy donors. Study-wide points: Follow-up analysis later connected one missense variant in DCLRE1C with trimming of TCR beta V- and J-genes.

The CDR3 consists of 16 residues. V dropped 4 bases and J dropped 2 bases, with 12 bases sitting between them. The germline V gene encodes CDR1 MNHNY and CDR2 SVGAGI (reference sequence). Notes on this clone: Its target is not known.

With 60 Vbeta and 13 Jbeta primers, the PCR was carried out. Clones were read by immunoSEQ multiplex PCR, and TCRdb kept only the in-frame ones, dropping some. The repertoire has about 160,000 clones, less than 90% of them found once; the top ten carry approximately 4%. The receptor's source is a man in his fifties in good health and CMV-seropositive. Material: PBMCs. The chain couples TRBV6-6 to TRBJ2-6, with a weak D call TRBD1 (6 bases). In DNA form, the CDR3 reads TGTGCCAGCAGTTTAGGACAGTCTACTGGGGCCAACGTCCTGACTTTC. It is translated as CASSLGQSTGANVLTF.